One sample yielded the 25 T cell receptor beta chains listed below, sequenced in a study of T-cell memory formation after mild COVID-19. Each CDR3 protein is one row after TCRdb ran MiXCR on the 5' RACE reads. Of about 390,000 distinct CDR3 sequences in the sample, approximately 15% were seen once. The material sequenced was PBMCs or a T cell subset sorted from them (not recorded which). The receptors come from a man aged 18 to 29 who had mild COVID-19 (a few samples of this study predate the infection). Cell type and time point are not known.

This chain connects TRBV5-1 to TRBJ2-3, with TRBD1 identical over 9 bases. Germline V gene data show CDR1 as SGHRS and CDR2 as YFSETQ. V shed 7 bases, J shed 2 bases, and the junction held 8 bases outside the gene matches. This CDR3 has 15 residues. This chain's CDR3 is CASRTGAAFTDTQYF. DNA of the CDR3: TGCGCCAGCCGGACAGGGGCCGCATTCACAGATACGCAGTATTTT. The variable domain in full, completed from reference TRBV5-1 and TRBJ2-3, reads KAGVTQTPRYLIKTRGQQVTLSCSPISGHRSVSWYQQTPGQGLQFLFEYFSETQRNKGNFPGRFSGRQFSNSRSEMNVSTLELGDSALYLCASRTGAAFTDTQYFGPGTRLTVL.

The sample holds a few counts of this clonotype. V gene TRBV28 combines with J gene TRBJ2-7; weak D call: TRBD2 (5 bases). Germline loops: CDR1 MDHEN, CDR2 SYDVKM. V was cut by 6 bases and J by 5 bases, with 17 bases left in between. The CDR3 covers 14 residues. The CDR3 region is CASRSAGVRDEQYF. The CDR3 nucleotides read TGTGCCAGCAGATCGGCCGGGGTAAGAGACGAGCAGTACTTC.

This clonotype has only a few counts. This sequence joins TRBV2 and TRBJ1-5; D unclear. The CDR3 sequence is 15 residues long. Germline values: CDR1 SNHLY, CDR2 FYNNEI. V was trimmed by 2 bases and J by 4 bases, leaving 12 bases between them. CDR3 protein: CASSESGLGNQPQHF. As DNA, the CDR3 is TGTGCCAGCAGTGAATCGGGGTTGGGGAATCAGCCCCAGCATTTT.

The CDR3 loop is CASSQGGGGRNTEAFF. The DNA for the CDR3 is TGCGCCAGCAGCCAAGGGGGCGGGGGCCGGAACACTGAAGCTTTCTTT. V is TRBV4-3 and J is TRBJ1-1, with a possible D match to TRBD1 (6 bases). Deletions cut 1 base from V and 1 base from J, with 13 bases between. In germline, CDR1 is LGHNA, CDR2 YSLEER. CDR3 length: 16 amino acids.

This clonotype was observed a handful of times. The rearrangement links TRBV28 to TRBJ2-5; TRBD1 aligns across 8 bases. V trimming: 5 bases; J trimming: 6 bases; junction bases outside the gene matches: 8. The germline V gene has CDR1 MDHEN and CDR2 SYDVKM. The CDR3 covers 14 residues. The CDR3 sequence is CASSPGYRGKTQYF. For the CDR3, the DNA is TGTGCCAGCAGTCCGGGTTACAGGGGGAAGACCCAGTACTTC.

This rearrangement joins TRBV3-1 to TRBJ1-3, with 7 bases lining up with TRBD1. The length of the CDR3 is 14 residues. Germline V CDR1 and CDR2: LGHDT, YNNKEL (reference sequence). Losses at the gene ends were 4 bases for V and 4 bases for J; bases not matched to a gene: 4. The CDR3 reads CASSPRDRGNTIYF. CDR3 DNA sequence: TGTGCCAGCAGCCCCCGGGACAGAGGAAACACCATATATTTT. Full variable domain (rest looked up from reference TRBV3-1 and TRBJ1-3): DTAVSQTPKYLVTQMGNDKSIKCEQNLGHDTMYWYKQDSKKFLKIMFSYNNKELIINETVPNRFSPKSPDKAHLNLHINSLELGDSAVYFCASSPRDRGNTIYFGEGSWLTVV.

This clonotype was observed at least ten times. The chain couples TRBV4-1 to TRBJ1-4; D remains ambiguous. The CDR3 has 15 amino acids. Germline V gene lookup returns CDR1 MGHRA and CDR2 YSYEKL. The V end lost 0 bases, the J end lost 8 bases, and 13 bases lay between the germline ends. DNA of the CDR3: TGCGCCAGCAGCCAAGAGTGGGTTAGAGGGGAAAAACTGTTTTTT. The encoded protein is CASSQEWVRGEKLFF.

This rearrangement joins TRBV7-2 to TRBJ1-3; 7 bases map to TRBD1. J was trimmed by 0 bases and V by 5 bases; bases with no gene match: 10. There are 17 residues in the CDR3. The germline V gene encodes CDR1 SGHTA and CDR2 FQGNSA. The CDR3 DNA sequence: TGTGCCAGCAGCGATAGGGGGACAGTTGGCTCTGGAAACACCATATATTTT. Its translation: CASSDRGTVGSGNTIYF.

A few counts support this clonotype. The V call is TRBV12-3 or TRBV12-4, the J call TRBJ2-1; 11 bases align to TRBD2. V shed 3 bases and J 6 bases; nucleotides not matched to a gene: 4. The CDR3 is made up of 15 amino acids. The chain's CDR3 is CASSFYSGGANEQFF. The CDR3 DNA is TGTGCCAGCAGTTTTTATAGCGGGGGGGCCAATGAGCAGTTCTTC.

This clonotype appeared a few times. V gene TRBV7-6 combines with J gene TRBJ2-7, with a tentative D call TRBD2 (6 bases). This CDR3 is built from 14 residues. The germline V gene has CDR1 SGHVS and CDR2 FNYEAQ. V gave up 5 bases and J gave up 0 bases, with 11 bases separating them. CDR3: CASSRLGGSYEQYF. In nucleotides, the CDR3 is TGTGCCAGCAGCCGTCTCGGGGGCTCCTACGAGCAGTACTTC.

The rearrangement joins TRBV6-1 to TRBJ1-5; D ambiguous. With 2 bases removed from V and 2 bases from J, the gap between germline ends came to 13 bases. This CDR3 spans 16 amino acids. Germline CDR1 MNHNS, CDR2 SASEGT. The CDR3 region is CASSEWPWGGNQPQHF. CDR3 DNA sequence: TGTGCCAGCAGTGAATGGCCGTGGGGAGGCAATCAGCCCCAGCATTTT.

The rearrangement uses TRBV12-3 or TRBV12-4 and TRBJ2-2, with TRBD1 identical over 7 bases. Unmatched junction bases numbered 11, after V lost 7 bases and J lost 6 bases. CDR3 size: 15 residues. CDR3 coding DNA: TGTGCCAGCACCCCAGGGGGTTCCGGCGCCGGGGAGCTGTTTTTT. It yields the protein CASTPGGSGAGELFF.

This clonotype was seen more than once but under ten times. The rearrangement uses TRBV7-7 and TRBJ2-5; 11 bases fit TRBD2. The CDR3 length is 15 residues. Germline CDR1 SSHAT, CDR2 FNYEAQ (reference sequence). V dropped 6 bases and J dropped 2; count of bases not matched to a gene: 5. CDR3 loop: CASSSLAGGQETQYF. The CDR3 nucleotides are TGTGCCAGCAGTTCCTTAGCGGGGGGGCAAGAGACCCAGTACTTC.

This clonotype has a handful of counts. The chain joins TRBV20-1 to TRBJ2-7; D gene unclear. Germline V gives CDR1 DFQATT, CDR2 SNEGSKA (reference sequence). V was trimmed by 3 bases and J by 1 base, leaving 4 bases between them. This CDR3 is built from 11 residues. CDR3 region: CSARDSYEQYV. CDR3 DNA: TGCAGTGCTAGGGATTCCTACGAGCAGTACGTC.

The rearrangement links TRBV20-1 to TRBJ2-2; 7 nucleotides match TRBD1. Unmatched junction bases numbered 5, after V lost 2 bases and J lost 2 bases. This CDR3 is built from 15 residues. CDR1 and CDR2 (germline): DFQATT, SNEGSKA (reference sequence). The CDR3 bases are TGCAGTGCTAGACCGGGACAGATTAACACCGGGGAGCTGTTTTTT. This gives the protein CSARPGQINTGELFF.

This clonotype was counted only a few times. CDR3 protein: CASSQVVGQGRTEAFF. The CDR3 bases are TGTGCCAGCAGCCAAGTAGTAGGACAGGGAAGGACTGAAGCTTTCTTT. V usage is TRBV4-2 and J usage is TRBJ1-1, with 8 bases lining up with TRBD1. Germline V CDR1 and CDR2: LGHNA, YNFKEQ. The ends lost 1 base at V and 5 bases at J; junction bases unmatched: 9. This CDR3 contains 16 residues.

The J gene is TRBJ2-3, the V gene TRBV28; D perhaps matches TRBD1 (5 bases). Trimming removed 8 bases from V and 1 base from J, with 19 bases in between. The CDR3 is 16 amino acids. Germline V gene data show CDR1 as MDHEN and CDR2 as SYDVKM. CDR3 residues: CASPAPGRKGTDTQYF. CDR3 bases: TGTGCCAGCCCTGCCCCAGGGCGCAAGGGCACAGATACGCAGTATTTT.

The chain couples TRBV4-1 to TRBJ1-1, with TRBD1 as a possible D gene (6 bases). In germline, CDR1 is MGHRA, CDR2 YSYEKL. Trimming stripped 5 bases from V and 2 bases from J, with 18 bases between. This CDR3 is built from 16 residues. The CDR3 here is CASSSHITGFNTEAFF. The CDR3 DNA sequence: TGCGCCAGCAGCTCTCACATAACAGGGTTCAACACTGAAGCTTTCTTT.

This clonotype was found a few times. The gene calls are TRBV3-1 and TRBJ2-3, with D perhaps TRBD1 or TRBD2 (6 bases each). V dropped 7 bases and J dropped 2 bases, with 16 bases sitting between them. The CDR3 is 15 residues long. Germline assignment: CDR1 LGHDT and CDR2 YNNKEL (reference sequence). The CDR3 sequence is CASTVGGTSTDTQYF. The CDR3 DNA sequence: TGTGCCAGCACTGTAGGGGGGACCTCCACAGATACGCAGTATTTT.

This clonotype was counted many times. The genes are TRBV19 and TRBJ2-2; D might be TRBD1 or TRBD2, each matching 5 bases. The V and J ends lost 4 bases and 3 bases respectively, with 9 bases between them. The CDR3 sequence is 14 residues long. Germline values: CDR1 LNHDA, CDR2 SQIVND (reference sequence). The CDR3, as DNA: TGTGCCAGTAGTAGAGGGGAAGACACCGGGGAGCTGTTTTTT. It codes for CASSRGEDTGELFF.

The chain recombines TRBV4-2 with TRBJ1-1; D remains unclear. Germline V gene sequence: CDR1 LGHNA, CDR2 YNFKEQ. V was pared by 0 bases and J by 1 base, with 12 bases between. This CDR3 has 16 residues. The CDR3 DNA is TGTGCCAGCAGCCAAGACCCGCGGGGTGCGAACACTGAAGCTTTCTTT. Amino acid sequence: CASSQDPRGANTEAFF.

V gene TRBV7-9 combines with J gene TRBJ2-3; no clear D. CDR1 and CDR2 from the germline V gene are SEHNR and FQNEAQ (reference sequence). There are 14 residues in the CDR3. The ends were cut back, 5 bases at V and 6 bases at J, with 15 bases in the middle. CDR3 bases: TGTGCCAGCAGCCCGGTCGGTGTTATGGATACGCAGTATTTT. Its translation is CASSPVGVMDTQYF.

This clonotype was seen a handful of times. The chain links TRBV7-9 to TRBJ2-3; D unresolved. CDR3 length: 18 residues. The germline V gene encodes CDR1 SEHNR and CDR2 FQNEAQ (reference sequence). V lost 4 bases and J lost 0, with 20 bases in between. The CDR3: CASSSSPGGETSTDTQYF. The DNA for the CDR3 is TGTGCCAGCAGCTCCTCCCCCGGCGGCGAAACTAGCACAGATACGCAGTATTTT.

This clonotype has more than one count but fewer than ten. The chain couples TRBV5-4 to TRBJ2-1, with D perhaps given as TRBD1 or TRBD2 (6 bases each). Looked up from germline, CDR1 is SGHNT and CDR2 is YYREEE (reference sequence). V dropped 3 bases and J dropped 10 bases, with 11 bases sitting between them. The CDR3 length is 12 residues. DNA of the CDR3: TGTGCCAGCAGCTACGAGGGGGGAGAGCAGTTCTTC. Protein: CASSYEGGEQFF.

The chain uses TRBV6-2 or TRBV6-3 and TRBJ2-1; 11 bases are shared with TRBD2. The trim removed 6 bases at V and 10 bases at J, leaving 11 bases unmatched. The CDR3 covers 15 residues. Germline CDR1 reads MNHEY; CDR2 reads SVGEGT. The CDR3 nucleotides read TGTGCCAGCAGCCTTTCTAGCGGGGGGCCAGGGGAGCAGTTCTTC. Its translation: CASSLSSGGPGEQFF.